This TCR beta chain was sequenced during a study of blood T cell repertoires in COVID-19. For the study at large: PBMCs, B-cell-depleted T cells, or T cells were the source of the cDNA or gDNA that made up the material.

The data were produced by immunoSEQ multiplex PCR, yet TCRdb's version contains in-frame clones alone and is incomplete. The data hold tens of thousands of clones, with 80% to 90% observed a single time. The CDR3 has 15 amino acids. Trimming removed 1 base from V and 0 bases from J; junction bases left unmatched: 0. Germline CDR1 SGHVS, CDR2 FQNEAQ. The sample comprised peripheral blood. This chain connects TRBV7-8 to TRBJ1-3; 7 bases line up with TRBD1. The receptor's source is a woman older than 75 with acute or convalescent COVID-19. The DNA of the CDR3 is TGTGCCAGCAGCTTAGGGACAGGCTCTGGAAACACCATATATTTT. It translates to CASSLGTGSGNTIYF.